This section outlines one T cell receptor beta chain sequence together with its context. What it recognizes is unknown. This entry belongs to a study of graft-versus-host responses after intestinal transplantation. Study observations and caveats: There were GvH clones found in recipient marrow, and some of them appeared first in ileum or blood.

This CDR3 contains 11 residues. Germline values: CDR1 DFQATT, CDR2 SNEGSKA (reference sequence). Unmatched junction bases numbered 7, after V lost 4 bases and J lost 13 bases. Method: immunoSEQ multiplex PCR; TCRdb's copy keeps in-frame clones and lacks some. The sample comprises 80,000 to 90,000 clones, about nine tenths of which are singletons, and about 0.29% rests with the top ten. The chain recombines TRBV20-1 with TRBJ2-1; 7 bases fit TRBD1. This specimen consisted of unstimulated CD4+ T cells sorted from spleen or lymph node cells, obtained before intestinal transplant. The clonotype comes from a human donor who received an intestinal transplant. The CDR3 loop reads CSANNRDRQFF. CDR3 DNA: TGCAGTGCTAATAACCGGGACAGACAGTTCTTC.